These 6 T cell receptor beta chains were sequenced from one sample in a study of radiotherapy plus CTLA-4 blockade in lung cancer (dated by TCRdb to between 2017 and 2018). The library was made by the immunoSEQ multiplex PCR assay. Held by TCRdb, this immuneACCESS table contains in-frame sequences only and omits some clones. Under half of the omission traces to an unresolved V gene where checked; the cause of the rest is unknown. A total of some 73,000 clones appear in this sample, roughly 74% of them only once. 9.5% to 10% of the sample belongs to the ten largest clones. Sample: peripheral blood, taken from a patient treated with radiotherapy plus ipilimumab. These receptors were obtained from a human donor with non-small cell lung cancer whose response to radiotherapy plus ipilimumab could not be evaluated.

V and J are TRBV27 and TRBJ2-2, with a weak D call TRBD2 (6 bases). V was pared by 11 bases and J by 6 bases, with 10 bases between. The CDR3 contains 11 residues. Germline V gene lookup returns CDR1 MNHEY and CDR2 SMNVEV (reference sequence). The CDR3 DNA follows: TGTGCCGTAAGGGAGGCCGGGGAGCTGTTTTTT. Amino acids: CAVREAGELFF.

This clone was observed once. J is TRBJ2-5 and V is TRBV18, with a possible D match to TRBD1 (6 bases). The CDR3 totals 13 residues. Trimming stripped 2 bases from V and 3 bases from J, with 7 bases between. Germline CDR1 is KGHSH and CDR2 is LQKENI. CDR3 amino acids: CASSPSGEETQYF. The CDR3 bases are TGTGCCAGCTCACCATCAGGGGAAGAGACCCAGTACTTC. Based on the CDR3 plus reference TRBV18 and TRBJ2-5, the full variable domain is NAGVMQNPRHLVRRRGQEARLRCSPMKGHSHVYWYRQLPEEGLKFMVYLQKENIIDESGMPKERFSAEFPKEGPSILRIQQVVRGDSAAYFCASSPSGEETQYFGPGTRLLVL.

CDR3 DNA: TGTGCCAGCGGACAGGGCACCGGGGAGCTGTTTTTT. Protein: CASGQGTGELFF. The chain employs TRBV13 and TRBJ2-2; 8 positions match TRBD1. Trimming removed 8 bases from V and 4 bases from J; junction bases left unmatched: 0. In germline, CDR1 is PRHDT, CDR2 FYEKMQ (reference sequence). This CDR3 is built from 12 residues. Drawing the rest from reference TRBV13 and TRBJ2-2, the complete variable domain is AAGVIQSPRHLIKEKRETATLKCYPIPRHDTVYWYQQGPGQDPQFLISFYEKMQSDKGSIPDRFSAQQFSDYHSELNMSSLELGDSALYFCASGQGTGELFFGEGSRLTVL.

The chain joins TRBV4-3 to TRBJ1-2; maybe TRBD1 (6 bases). V lost 1 base to trimming and J lost 4 bases, with 10 bases between them. This CDR3 region has 14 residues. Germline CDR1 reads LGHNA; CDR2 reads YSLEER. The CDR3 spells CASSQADSPYGYTF. CDR3 coding DNA: TGCGCCAGCAGCCAAGCGGACAGCCCCTATGGCTACACCTTC.

This rearrangement joins TRBV6-1 to TRBJ2-5, with TRBD2 matching 12 bases. The J call is in doubt because the DNA end fits TRBJ2-7 better. CDR1 MNHNS and CDR2 SASEGT come from the germline V gene. The CDR3 runs to 16 residues. The CDR3 is CASSEGLAGFSYEQYF. The CDR3 bases are TGTGCCAGCAGTGAGGGACTAGCGGGTTTTTCCTACGAGCAGTACTTC.

This clone was seen a single time. V gene TRBV27 combines with J gene TRBJ2-3; tentative D call: TRBD1 (6 bases). CDR1 MNHEY and CDR2 SMNVEV come from the germline V gene (reference sequence). This CDR3 spans 16 amino acids. V was clipped by 3 bases and J by 0 bases, with 13 bases between them. CDR3 nucleotides: TGTGCCAGCAGTTTGCAGGGGCCCCCTAGCACAGATACGCAGTATTTT. This gives the protein CASSLQGPPSTDTQYF.